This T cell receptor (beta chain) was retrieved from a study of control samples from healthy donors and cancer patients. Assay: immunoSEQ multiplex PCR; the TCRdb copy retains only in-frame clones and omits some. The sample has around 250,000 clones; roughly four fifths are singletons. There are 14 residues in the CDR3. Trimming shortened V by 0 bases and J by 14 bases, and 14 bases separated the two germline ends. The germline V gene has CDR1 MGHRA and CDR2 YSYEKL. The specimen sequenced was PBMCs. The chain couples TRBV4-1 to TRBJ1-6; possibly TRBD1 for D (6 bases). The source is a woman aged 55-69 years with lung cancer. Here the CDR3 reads CASSQDLSGVTLHF. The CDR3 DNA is TGCGCCAGCAGCCAAGATCTCTCAGGGGTCACCCTCCACTTT.